This T cell receptor beta chain was documented in a study of beta chain features in type 1 diabetes. About the research overall: Cell yields, age and gender were similar between patients and healthy donors.

Study observations and caveats: Compared to healthy donors, patients appeared to have naive, central memory and Treg TCRB repertoires that were more alike. People with Type 1 diabetes carried modestly yet significantly shorter TCRB CDR3s in all four CD4+ subsets.

In total, each donor contributed a single heparinised blood draw that averaged about 120 mL. V lost 1 base and J 3 bases, leaving 13 bases between the germline ends. Germline lookup yields CDR1 MDHEN and CDR2 SYDVKM. The CDR3 covers 15 residues. The whole isolated RNA underwent reverse transcription, so sequencing captured expressed TCRB transcripts. Clones were read by immunoSEQ multiplex PCR, and TCRdb kept only the in-frame ones, dropping some. Here the sample spans fewer than 400,000 clones, approximately 10% being singletons. In this sample, this clone turned up a few times. What it binds is unknown.

The chain uses TRBV28 and TRBJ2-7; tentatively, D is TRBD1 or TRBD2 (5 bases each). The sequenced material came from central memory CD4+ T cells from blood. The sequence derives from a man in his thirties or forties with type 1 diabetes. The CDR3 region is CASSLYGGPNYEQYF. In DNA, the CDR3 is TGTGCCAGCAGTTTATATGGGGGTCCCAACTACGAGCAGTACTTC. The full variable domain, its missing parts supplied by reference TRBV28 and TRBJ2-7, is DVKVTQSSRYLVKRTGEKVFLECVQDMDHENMFWYRQDPGLGLRLIYFSYDVKMKEKGDIPEGYSVSREKKERFSLILESASTNQTSMYLCASSLYGGPNYEQYFGPGTRLTVT.